These T cell receptor beta chains were read from a single sample in a study of T cells in Graves' hyperthyroidism and ophthalmopathy. TCRdb re-called the multiplex PCR reads with MiXCR, one entry per CDR3 protein. The data contain some 500,000 distinct CDR3 sequences, 15% to 20% of them seen just once; the ten biggest clones take up about 31%. Specimen: blood. All receptors come from a woman aged 25 to 39 with Graves' ophthalmopathy. CDR3s include the opening cysteine and the closing phenylalanine or tryptophan. A D gene is named only where the DNA matches it firmly. Clone size is stated in some rows and not others, as once, few, many or a class when expanded.

cdr3_aa cdr3_nt v_call clone_size d_call cdr3_length j_call
CASSPDRGYTDTQYF TGTGCCAGCAGTCCTGACAGGGGGTACACAGATACGCAGTATTTT TRBV27 many TRBD1 15 TRBJ2-3
CASSYLGVGNQPQHF TGTGCCAGCAGTTACCTAGGGGTGGGGAATCAGCCCCAGCATTTT TRBV6-5 few . 15 TRBJ1-5
CASSQDQQRETQYF TGCGCCAGCAGCCAAGATCAACAGAGAGAGACCCAGTACTTC TRBV4-1 few . 14 TRBJ2-5
CASSESGTVSNEQFF TGTGCCAGCAGCGAAAGCGGGACGGTGTCCAATGAGCAGTTCTTC TRBV9 . TRBD2 15 TRBJ2-1
CASSQGGTGSYEQYF TGTGCCAGCAGCCAAGGTGGGACAGGTTCCTACGAGCAGTACTTC TRBV3-1 many TRBD1 15 TRBJ2-7
CAAAGVSSDTQYF TGTGCCGCTGCGGGAGTGAGTTCAGATACGCAGTATTTT TRBV28 many TRBD2 13 TRBJ2-3
CASSPRGAMNEQFF TGTGCCAGCAGCCCTCGCGGCGCGATGAATGAGCAGTTCTTC TRBV11-3 many . 14 TRBJ2-1
CSAREQGFMNTEAFF TGCAGTGCTAGAGAACAGGGGTTTATGAACACTGAAGCTTTCTTT TRBV20-1 many TRBD1 15 TRBJ1-1
CASSVVTGGNNSPLHF TGTGCCAGCAGCGTAGTAACAGGGGGAAATAATTCACCCCTCCACTTT TRBV9 once TRBD1 16 TRBJ1-6
CASTSIRGPLLGANVLTF TGTGCCAGCACGTCGATCAGGGGGCCCCTTTTAGGGGCCAACGTCCTGACTTTC TRBV28 many TRBD1 18 TRBJ2-6
CASSTGPAETQYF TGTGCCAGCAGCACCGGGCCCGCGGAGACCCAGTACTTC TRBV5-8 . . 13 TRBJ2-5
CASSLDGTFYNEQLF TGTGCCAGCAGCTTAGACGGAACCTTCTACAATGAGCAGCTCTTC TRBV7-3 few . 15 TRBJ2-1
CASSFLSWEGSTRGETQYF TGTGCCAGCAGTTTCTTGTCGTGGGAGGGCTCAACCCGGGGGGAGACCCAGTACTTC TRBV12-3/TRBV12-4 . TRBD2 19 TRBJ2-5
CASSLTPGQGAGNQPQHF TGTGCCAGCAGTTTAACCCCGGGACAGGGGGCTGGCAATCAGCCCCAGCATTTT TRBV28 many TRBD1 18 TRBJ1-5
CASSYTKGRETQYF TGTGCCAGCAGTTACACAAAGGGAAGGGAGACCCAGTACTTC TRBV6-2/TRBV6-3 . . 14 TRBJ2-5
CASNLYGGADTQYF TGTGCCAGCAACCTGTACGGGGGGGCAGATACGCAGTATTTT TRBV28 few TRBD2 14 TRBJ2-3
CASTLQGANVLTF TGTGCCAGCACCCTCCAAGGGGCCAACGTCCTGACTTTC TRBV3-1 few . 13 TRBJ2-6
CASSSRAGTESSYNEQFF TGTGCCAGCTCATCGAGGGCTGGCACCGAGAGCTCCTACAATGAGCAGTTCTTC TRBV18 many . 18 TRBJ2-1
CASSLSGGLAGYEQYF TGTGCCAGCAGCTTGAGTGGGGGACTAGCTGGCTACGAGCAGTACTTC TRBV5-5 . TRBD2 16 TRBJ2-7
CASSFGPSHETDTQYF TGTGCCAGCAGCTTCGGACCCTCCCACGAGACAGATACGCAGTATTTT TRBV7-9 few . 16 TRBJ2-3
CASSPTGGDYNEQFF TGTGCCAGCAGCCCTACGGGGGGAGATTACAATGAGCAGTTCTTC TRBV9 few TRBD2 15 TRBJ2-1
CASTSTANTDTQYF TGTGCCAGCACCTCGACAGCTAACACAGATACGCAGTATTTT TRBV7-9 many . 14 TRBJ2-3
CASSYSKGSDIQYF TGTGCCAGCAGTTACTCGAAGGGGAGCGACATTCAGTACTTC TRBV6-2/TRBV6-3 . . 14 TRBJ2-4
CASRNRGYQPQHF TGTGCCAGCAGGAACAGGGGTTATCAGCCCCAGCATTTT TRBV6-2/TRBV6-3 many TRBD1 13 TRBJ1-5
CASSFTVNTEAFF TGTGCCAGCAGTTTTACAGTTAACACTGAAGCTTTCTTT TRBV28 many . 13 TRBJ1-1
CAWSQGGEKLFF TGTGCCTGGTCCCAGGGTGGGGAAAAACTGTTTTTT TRBV30 many . 12 TRBJ1-4
CASSSTGGTEAFF TGTGCCAGCAGCAGCACAGGGGGCACTGAAGCTTTCTTT TRBV5-6 many TRBD1 13 TRBJ1-1
CASSQGTGVGNTEAFF TGTGCCAGCAGCCAGGGGACAGGGGTTGGGAACACTGAAGCTTTCTTT TRBV3-1 . TRBD1 16 TRBJ1-1
CSGYTPGTPDTQYF TGCAGTGGCTACACCCCCGGGACCCCAGATACGCAGTATTTT TRBV20-1 many . 14 TRBJ2-3
CASSLPPGQGGETQYF TGTGCCAGCAGTTTACCCCCCGGGCAGGGAGGAGAGACCCAGTACTTC TRBV6-2/TRBV6-3 few . 16 TRBJ2-5
CASSPARTWTAGTDTQYF TGTGCCAGCAGCCCCGCACGTACTTGGACAGCTGGCACAGATACGCAGTATTTT TRBV7-2 . . 18 TRBJ2-3
CASSESSGRHVGETQYF TGTGCCAGCAGTGAGTCTTCCGGGAGACACGTCGGAGAGACCCAGTACTTC TRBV6-1 . . 17 TRBJ2-5
CASSPRDGTSTDTQYF TGTGCCAGCTCACCCCGGGACGGAACTAGCACAGATACGCAGTATTTT TRBV18 many . 16 TRBJ2-3
CASSQPGQGVYEQYF TGTGCCAGCAGCCAACCGGGACAGGGGGTTTACGAGCAGTACTTC TRBV3-1 many TRBD1 15 TRBJ2-7
CASSPPRQASSYNEQFF TGTGCCAGCTCACCACCAAGACAGGCTAGCTCCTACAATGAGCAGTTCTTC TRBV18 many . 17 TRBJ2-1
CASSTEPGEQFF TGTGCCAGCAGCACAGAACCTGGTGAGCAGTTCTTC TRBV7-3 many . 12 TRBJ2-1
CASSQDRGSTYEQYF TGTGCCAGCAGCCAAGATCGAGGCTCCACCTACGAGCAGTACTTC TRBV14 many . 15 TRBJ2-7
CASSYRRDASTDTQYF TGTGCCAGCAGTTACAGACGGGACGCTAGCACAGATACGCAGTATTTT TRBV6-6 many . 16 TRBJ2-3
CASSRTGWGADTQYF TGTGCCAGCAGTCGGACAGGGTGGGGCGCAGATACGCAGTATTTT TRBV12-3/TRBV12-4 many TRBD1 15 TRBJ2-3
CAISEQGVGTEAFF TGTGCCATCAGTGAGCAGGGGGTTGGCACTGAAGCTTTCTTT TRBV10-3 once TRBD1 14 TRBJ1-1
CASSLSGTGANEQYF TGTGCCAGCAGTTTATCCGGGACAGGGGCCAACGAGCAGTACTTC TRBV6-9 . TRBD1 15 TRBJ2-7
CAWSVEDEQFF TGTGCCTGGAGTGTAGAGGATGAGCAGTTCTTC TRBV30 many . 11 TRBJ2-1
CASSLAGGLGQFF TGTGCCAGCAGCTTAGCGGGGGGACTTGGGCAGTTCTTC TRBV7-2 many . 13 TRBJ2-1
CASSLRQGGHNEQFF TGTGCCAGCAGCTTAAGGCAGGGGGGACACAATGAGCAGTTCTTC TRBV7-9 . . 15 TRBJ2-1
CATSSGDRAGQPQHF TGTGCCACCAGTAGCGGGGACAGGGCCGGTCAGCCCCAGCATTTT TRBV15 few TRBD1 15 TRBJ1-5
CAWTYRAGGYTF TGTGCCTGGACTTACAGGGCCGGCGGCTACACCTTC TRBV30 many . 12 TRBJ1-2
CSASGPTSGSTYEQYF TGCAGTGCTAGTGGTCCGACTAGCGGGAGTACGTACGAGCAGTACTTC TRBV20-1 many TRBD2 16 TRBJ2-7
CSVDRQGRVDIYGYTF TGCAGCGTTGATAGGCAGGGACGCGTAGACATCTATGGCTACACCTTC TRBV29-1 . . 16 TRBJ1-2
CASSFGTSGNKNEQFF TGTGCCAGCAGCTTCGGGACTAGCGGGAATAAAAATGAGCAGTTCTTC TRBV7-3 once TRBD2 16 TRBJ2-1
CSARRTSGRGSTDTQYF TGCAGTGCCCGAAGGACTAGCGGGAGAGGCTCCACAGATACGCAGTATTTT TRBV20-1 many TRBD2 17 TRBJ2-3
CSAAHQGSSYEQYF TGCAGTGCTGCCCACCAAGGGAGCTCCTACGAGCAGTACTTC TRBV20-1 . . 14 TRBJ2-7
CASSYGDPSGSYNEQFF TGTGCCAGCAGTTATGGGGACCCTAGCGGCTCCTACAATGAGCAGTTCTTC TRBV6-1 many TRBD2 17 TRBJ2-1
CASSSAREQSGTQYF TGTGCCAGCAGCTCCGCCCGGGAGCAATCGGGGACGCAGTATTTT TRBV4-2 few . 15 TRBJ2-3
CAWSVTHPNEQFF TGTGCCTGGAGTGTAACCCACCCAAATGAGCAGTTCTTC TRBV30 many . 13 TRBJ2-1
CASSHKQGSDTQYF TGTGCCAGCAGTCACAAACAGGGGTCAGATACGCAGTATTTT TRBV6-4 . TRBD1 14 TRBJ2-3
CASTGGSPYNEQFF TGTGCCAGCACGGGCGGGAGTCCCTACAATGAGCAGTTCTTC TRBV2 many TRBD2 14 TRBJ2-1
CASSPNTEAFF TGTGCCAGCAGCCCAAACACTGAAGCTTTCTTT TRBV12-3/TRBV12-4 many . 11 TRBJ1-1
CASIKGLAGGSSSYNEQFF TGTGCCAGCATCAAGGGACTAGCGGGAGGCTCCAGCTCCTACAATGAGCAGTTCTTC TRBV6-2/TRBV6-3 . TRBD2 19 TRBJ2-1
CSATRGSGELFF TGCAGTGCTACCCGGGGCTCCGGGGAGCTGTTTTTT TRBV20-1 few . 12 TRBJ2-2